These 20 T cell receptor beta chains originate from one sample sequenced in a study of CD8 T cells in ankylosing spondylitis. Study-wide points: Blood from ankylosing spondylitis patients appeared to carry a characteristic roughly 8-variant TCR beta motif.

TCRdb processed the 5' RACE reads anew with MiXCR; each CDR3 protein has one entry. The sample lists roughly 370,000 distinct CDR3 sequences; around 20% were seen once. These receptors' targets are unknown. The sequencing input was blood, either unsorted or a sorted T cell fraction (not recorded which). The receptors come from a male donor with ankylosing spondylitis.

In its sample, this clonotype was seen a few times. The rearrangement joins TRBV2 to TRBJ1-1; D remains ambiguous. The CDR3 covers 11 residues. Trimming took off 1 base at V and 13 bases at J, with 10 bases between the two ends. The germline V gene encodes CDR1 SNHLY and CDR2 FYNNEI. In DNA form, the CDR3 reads TGTGCCAGCAGTGAAGGTCTGTGGGGTTTCTTT. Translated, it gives CASSEGLWGFF.

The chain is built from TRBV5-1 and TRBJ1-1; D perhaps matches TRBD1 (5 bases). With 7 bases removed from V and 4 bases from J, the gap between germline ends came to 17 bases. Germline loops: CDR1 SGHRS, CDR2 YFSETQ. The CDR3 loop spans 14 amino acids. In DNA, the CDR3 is TGCGCCAGCGGGATGGTAGCCGGGGGCACTGAAGCTTTCTTT. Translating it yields CASGMVAGGTEAFF.

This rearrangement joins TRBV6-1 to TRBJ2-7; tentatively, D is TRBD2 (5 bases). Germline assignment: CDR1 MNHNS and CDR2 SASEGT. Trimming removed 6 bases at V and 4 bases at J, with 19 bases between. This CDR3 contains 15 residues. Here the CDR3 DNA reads TGTGCCAGCAGACTGAGCGGAGTCTACTCTTACGAGCAGTACTTC. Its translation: CASRLSGVYSYEQYF.

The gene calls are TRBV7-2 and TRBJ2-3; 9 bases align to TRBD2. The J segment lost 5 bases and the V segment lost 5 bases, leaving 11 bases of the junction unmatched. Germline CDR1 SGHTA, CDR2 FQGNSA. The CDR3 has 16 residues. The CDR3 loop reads CASSRGAGGPGDTQYF. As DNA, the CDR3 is TGTGCCAGCAGCCGTGGGGCGGGAGGGCCCGGAGATACGCAGTATTTT.

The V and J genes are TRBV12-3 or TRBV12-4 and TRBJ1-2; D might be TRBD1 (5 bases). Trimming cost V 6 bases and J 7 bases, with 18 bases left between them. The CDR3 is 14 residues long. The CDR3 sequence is CASSQPIQGAGYTF. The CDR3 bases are TGTGCCAGCAGCCAACCCATTCAGGGAGCTGGCTACACCTTC.

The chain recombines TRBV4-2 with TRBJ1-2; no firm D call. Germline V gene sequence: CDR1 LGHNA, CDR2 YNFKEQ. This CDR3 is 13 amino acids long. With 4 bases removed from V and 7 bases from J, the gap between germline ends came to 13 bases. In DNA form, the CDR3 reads TGTGCCAGCAGCCCTTCCCCGGATGCTGGCTACACCTTC. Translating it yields CASSPSPDAGYTF.

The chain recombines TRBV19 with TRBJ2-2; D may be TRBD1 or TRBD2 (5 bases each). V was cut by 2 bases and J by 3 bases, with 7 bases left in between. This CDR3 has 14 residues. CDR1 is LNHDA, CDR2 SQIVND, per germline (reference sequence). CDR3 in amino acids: CASSIRGDTGELFF. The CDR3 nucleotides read TGTGCCAGTAGTATAAGGGGAGACACCGGGGAGCTGTTTTTT.

The CDR3 nucleotides read TGTGCCAGCAGTTTATTATGGGGAGGGGAGCAGTACTTC. It codes for CASSLLWGGEQYF. This chain joins TRBV27 and TRBJ2-7; 7 nucleotides align to TRBD2. The CDR3 extends over 13 amino acids. In germline, CDR1 is MNHEY, CDR2 SMNVEV (reference sequence). V lost 1 base, J lost 7 bases, and 4 bases stayed unmatched.

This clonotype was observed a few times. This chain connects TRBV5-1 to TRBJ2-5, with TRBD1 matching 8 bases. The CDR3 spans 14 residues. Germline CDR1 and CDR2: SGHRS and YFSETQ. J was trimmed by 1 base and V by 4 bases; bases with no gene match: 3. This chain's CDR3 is CASSQTGAQETQYF. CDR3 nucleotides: TGCGCCAGCAGCCAGACAGGGGCCCAAGAGACCCAGTACTTC.

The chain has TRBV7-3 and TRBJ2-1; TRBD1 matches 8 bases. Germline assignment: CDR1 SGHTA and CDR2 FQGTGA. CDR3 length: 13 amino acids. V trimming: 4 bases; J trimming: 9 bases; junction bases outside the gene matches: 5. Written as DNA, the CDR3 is TGTGCCAGCAGCTCGCAACAGGGGGTTGAGCAGTTCTTC. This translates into CASSSQQGVEQFF.

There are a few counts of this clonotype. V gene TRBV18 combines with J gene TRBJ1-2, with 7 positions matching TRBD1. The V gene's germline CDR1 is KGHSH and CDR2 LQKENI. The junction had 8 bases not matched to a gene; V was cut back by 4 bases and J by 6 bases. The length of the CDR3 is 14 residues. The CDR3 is CASSQRDSRHGYTF. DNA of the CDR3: TGTGCCAGCTCACAGAGGGACAGCCGCCATGGCTACACCTTC.

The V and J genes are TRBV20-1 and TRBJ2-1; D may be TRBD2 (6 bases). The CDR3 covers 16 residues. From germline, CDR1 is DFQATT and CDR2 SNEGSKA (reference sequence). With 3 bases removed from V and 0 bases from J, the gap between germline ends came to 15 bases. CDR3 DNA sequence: TGCAGTGCTAGCCCTTCGGCGGGATCCTCCTACAATGAGCAGTTCTTC. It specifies CSASPSAGSSYNEQFF.

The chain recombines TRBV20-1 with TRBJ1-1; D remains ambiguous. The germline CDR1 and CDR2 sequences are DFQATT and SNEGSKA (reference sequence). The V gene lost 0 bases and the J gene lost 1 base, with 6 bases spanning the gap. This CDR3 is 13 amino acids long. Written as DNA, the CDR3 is TGCAGTGCTAGAGATCCCACGAACACTGAAGCTTTCTTT. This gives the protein CSARDPTNTEAFF.

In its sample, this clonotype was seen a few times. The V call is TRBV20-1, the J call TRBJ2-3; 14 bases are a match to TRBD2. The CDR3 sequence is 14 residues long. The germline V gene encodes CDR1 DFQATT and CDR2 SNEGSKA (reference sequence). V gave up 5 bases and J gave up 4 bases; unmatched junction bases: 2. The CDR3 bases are TGCAGTGCTGCGGGACTAGCGGGAGCAGATACGCAGTATTTT. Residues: CSAAGLAGADTQYF.

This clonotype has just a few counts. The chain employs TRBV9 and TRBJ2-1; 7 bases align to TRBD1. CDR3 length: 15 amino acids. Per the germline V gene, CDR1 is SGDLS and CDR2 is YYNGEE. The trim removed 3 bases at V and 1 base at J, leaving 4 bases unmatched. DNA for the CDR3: TGTGCCAGCAGCGCCACAGGGGAATCCTACAATGAGCAGTTCTTC. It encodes CASSATGESYNEQFF.

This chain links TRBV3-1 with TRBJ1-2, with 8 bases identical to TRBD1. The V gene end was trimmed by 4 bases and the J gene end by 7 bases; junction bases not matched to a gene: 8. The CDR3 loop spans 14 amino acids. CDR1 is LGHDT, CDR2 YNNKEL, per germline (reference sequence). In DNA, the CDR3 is TGTGCCAGCAGCCCTGGGACAGGATATGGTGGCTACACCTTC. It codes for CASSPGTGYGGYTF.

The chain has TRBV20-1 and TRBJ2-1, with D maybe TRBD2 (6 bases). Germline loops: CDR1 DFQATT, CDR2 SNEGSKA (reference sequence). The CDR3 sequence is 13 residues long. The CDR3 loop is CAMEGISYNEQFF. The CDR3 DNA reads TGCGCAATGGAGGGGATCTCCTACAATGAGCAGTTCTTC.

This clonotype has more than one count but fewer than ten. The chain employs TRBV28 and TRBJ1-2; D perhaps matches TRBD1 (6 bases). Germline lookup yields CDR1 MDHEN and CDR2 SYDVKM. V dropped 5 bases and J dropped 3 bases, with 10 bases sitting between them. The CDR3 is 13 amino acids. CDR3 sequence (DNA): TGTGCCAGCAGTCAACAGGGATACTATGGCTACACCTTC. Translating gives CASSQQGYYGYTF.

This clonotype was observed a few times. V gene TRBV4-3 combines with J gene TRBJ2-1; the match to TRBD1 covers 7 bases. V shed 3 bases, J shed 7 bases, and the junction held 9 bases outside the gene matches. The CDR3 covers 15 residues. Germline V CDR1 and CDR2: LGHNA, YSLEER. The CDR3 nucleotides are TGCGCCAGCAGCCAGGATGCCGGGACAGAAAATGAGCAGTTCTTC. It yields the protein CASSQDAGTENEQFF.

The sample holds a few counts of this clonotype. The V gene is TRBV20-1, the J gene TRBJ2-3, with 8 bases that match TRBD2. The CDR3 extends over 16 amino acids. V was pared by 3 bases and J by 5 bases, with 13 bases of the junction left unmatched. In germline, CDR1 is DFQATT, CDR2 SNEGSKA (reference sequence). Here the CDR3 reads CSASPLAGLHGDTQYF. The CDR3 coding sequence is TGCAGTGCTAGTCCGCTAGCGGGCCTCCATGGAGATACGCAGTATTTT.